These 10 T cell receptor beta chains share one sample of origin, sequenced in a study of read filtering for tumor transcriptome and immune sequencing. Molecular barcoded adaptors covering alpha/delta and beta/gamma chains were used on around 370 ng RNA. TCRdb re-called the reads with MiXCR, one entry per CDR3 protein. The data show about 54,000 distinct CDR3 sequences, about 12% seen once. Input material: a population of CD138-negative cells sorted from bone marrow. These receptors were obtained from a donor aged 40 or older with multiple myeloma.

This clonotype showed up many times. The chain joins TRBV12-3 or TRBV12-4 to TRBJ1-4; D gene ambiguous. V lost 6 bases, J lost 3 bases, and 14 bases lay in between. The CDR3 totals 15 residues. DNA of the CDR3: TGTGCCAGCAGGGGGAGGGCAGCCGCTAATGAAAAACTGTTTTTT. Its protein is CASRGRAAANEKLFF.

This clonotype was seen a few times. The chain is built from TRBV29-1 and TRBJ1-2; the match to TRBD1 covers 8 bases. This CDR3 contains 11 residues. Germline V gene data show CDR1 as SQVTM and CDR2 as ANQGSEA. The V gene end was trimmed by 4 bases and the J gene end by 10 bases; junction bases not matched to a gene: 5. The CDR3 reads CSVAQGADYTF. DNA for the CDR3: TGCAGCGTTGCTCAGGGGGCGGACTACACCTTC.

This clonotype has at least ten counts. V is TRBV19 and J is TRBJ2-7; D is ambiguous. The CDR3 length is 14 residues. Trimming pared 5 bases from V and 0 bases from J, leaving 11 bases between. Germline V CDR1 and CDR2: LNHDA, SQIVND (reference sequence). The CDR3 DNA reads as TGTGCCAGTAGTGCTCGGGCCAGCTCCTACGAGCAGTACTTC. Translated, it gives CASSARASSYEQYF.

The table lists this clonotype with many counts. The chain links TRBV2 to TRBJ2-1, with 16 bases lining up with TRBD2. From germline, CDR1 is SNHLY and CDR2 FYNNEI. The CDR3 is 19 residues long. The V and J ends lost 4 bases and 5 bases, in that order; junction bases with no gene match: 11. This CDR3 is CASSASGTSGGVRDNEQFF. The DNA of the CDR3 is TGTGCCAGCAGTGCCTCCGGGACTAGCGGGGGGGTAAGGGACAATGAGCAGTTCTTC.

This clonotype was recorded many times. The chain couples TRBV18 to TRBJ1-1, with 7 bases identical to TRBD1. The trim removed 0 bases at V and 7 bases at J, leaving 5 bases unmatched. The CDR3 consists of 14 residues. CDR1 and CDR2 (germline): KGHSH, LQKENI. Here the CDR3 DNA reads TGTGCCAGCTCACCACCTATCGGGACAGATGAAGCTTTCTTT. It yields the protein CASSPPIGTDEAFF.

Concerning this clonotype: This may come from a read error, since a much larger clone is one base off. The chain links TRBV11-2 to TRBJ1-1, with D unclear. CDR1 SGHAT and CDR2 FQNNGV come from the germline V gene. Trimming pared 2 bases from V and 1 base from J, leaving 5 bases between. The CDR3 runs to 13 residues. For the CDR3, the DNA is TGTGCCAGCAGCTTAAATTCGAACACTGAAGCTTTCTTT. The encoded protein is CASSLNSNTEAFF. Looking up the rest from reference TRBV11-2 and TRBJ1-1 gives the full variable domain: EAGVAQSPRYKIIEKRQSVAFWCNPISGHATLYWYQQILGQGPKLLIQFQNNGVVDDSQLPKDRFSAERLKGVDSTLKIQPAKLEDSAVYLCASSLNSNTEAFFGQGTRLTVV.

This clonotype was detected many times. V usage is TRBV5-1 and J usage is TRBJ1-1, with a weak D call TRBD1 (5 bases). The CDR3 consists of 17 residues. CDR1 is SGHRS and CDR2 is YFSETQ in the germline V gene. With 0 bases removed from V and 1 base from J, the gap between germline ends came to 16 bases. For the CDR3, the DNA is TGCGCCAGCAGCTTGGCCGCTCGGGCCGGGGGGAACACTGAAGCTTTCTTT. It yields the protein CASSLAARAGGNTEAFF.

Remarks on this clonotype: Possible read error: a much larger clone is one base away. CDR3 sequence reads: CASSPFPGQEGHPQHF. The CDR3 bases are TGTGCCAGCTCACCATTCCCGGGACAGGAGGGGCATCCCCAGCATTTT. The chain couples TRBV18 to TRBJ1-5, with TRBD1 identical over 8 bases. Germline values: CDR1 KGHSH, CDR2 LQKENI. The CDR3 contains 16 residues. The V and J ends lost 2 bases and 10 bases, in that order; junction bases with no gene match: 13.

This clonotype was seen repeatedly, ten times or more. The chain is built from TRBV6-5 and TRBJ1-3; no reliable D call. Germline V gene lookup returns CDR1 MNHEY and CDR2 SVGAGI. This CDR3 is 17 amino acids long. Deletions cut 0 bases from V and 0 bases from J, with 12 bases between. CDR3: CASSYSAAAGSGNTIYF. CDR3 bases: TGTGCCAGCAGTTACTCGGCGGCGGCCGGCTCTGGAAACACCATATATTTT.

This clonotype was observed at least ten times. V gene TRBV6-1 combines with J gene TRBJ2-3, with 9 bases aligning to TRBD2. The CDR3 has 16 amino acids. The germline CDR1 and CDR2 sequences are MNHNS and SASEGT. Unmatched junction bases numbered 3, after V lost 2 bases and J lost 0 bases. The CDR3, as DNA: TGTGCCAGCAGTGAAAACCTAGCGGGGAGCACAGATACGCAGTATTTT. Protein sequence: CASSENLAGSTDTQYF.